This TCR beta chain originates from a study of PD-1 and CTLA-4 blockade in melanoma. The data were produced by immunoSEQ multiplex PCR, yet TCRdb's version contains in-frame clones alone and is incomplete. In the table there are roughly 30,000 clones, around 90% of which are singletons. This CDR3 has 13 amino acids. CDR1 is SGHRS and CDR2 is YFSETQ in the germline V gene. Trimming took off 0 bases at V and 7 bases at J, with 10 bases between the two ends. The rearrangement uses TRBV5-1 and TRBJ1-1; no firm D call. This clonotype was obtained from a human donor with melanoma. The material was CD8+ T cells from peripheral blood, obtained from a patient given anti-PD-1 treatment. The CDR3, as DNA: TGCGCCAGCAGCTTGGGGCAGGAGGGTGAAGCTTTCTTT. Translated, it gives CASSLGQEGEAFF. The full variable domain, its missing parts supplied by reference TRBV5-1 and TRBJ1-1, is KAGVTQTPRYLIKTRGQQVTLSCSPISGHRSVSWYQQTPGQGLQFLFEYFSETQRNKGNFPGRFSGRQFSNSRSEMNVSTLELGDSALYLCASSLGQEGEAFFGQGTRLTVV.